The present TCR beta chain was sequenced within a study of T cells expressing NK-cell markers. cDNA encoding TCR beta was synthesized via 5'RACE template switching incorporating UMIs. TCRdb processed the 5' RACE reads again and assigns one entry to each CDR3 protein, with no DNA. Its clone listing holds about 460,000 distinct CDR3 sequences. The CDR3 is made up of 15 amino acids. Germline CDR1 and CDR2: SEHNR and FQNEAQ (reference sequence). Sequenced material: blood T cells: a sorted CD56 or NKG2C T cell subset, CD4+ or CD8+ T cells, or bulk PBMC T cells (not recorded which). The TCR originated in a woman aged 50 to 60 in good health. The chain couples TRBV7-9 to TRBJ2-3; checking the TCRdb D call of TRBD2 is not possible without DNA. The CDR3 sequence: CASSPPGGAVGTQYF.